This is a list of T cell receptor beta chains from one sample in a study of cytomegalovirus exposure and HLA in healthy donors. Repertoires were generated with immunoSEQ multiplex PCR, while TCRdb's copy carries only in-frame clones and drops some. The data contain 250,000 to 350,000 clones, about nine tenths of them seen just once; the ten biggest clones take up 0.95% to 1.5%. Sequencing was carried out using PBMCs. The receptors derive from a woman in her thirties in good health and CMV-seropositive. Each CDR3 is given with its conserved first and last residue. The D gene is left open where the match is weak.

j_call: TRBJ2-7
v_call: TRBV5-1
d_call: -
cdr3_aa: CASSPQNPAGPGEQYF

j_call: TRBJ2-7
v_call: TRBV9
d_call: TRBD2
cdr3_aa: CASSAAGGPGYEQYF

j_call: TRBJ1-2
v_call: TRBV11-2
d_call: -
cdr3_aa: CASSLDPQFYGYTF

j_call: TRBJ1-2
v_call: TRBV21-1
d_call: -
cdr3_aa: CASSKKLGGDYGYTF

j_call: TRBJ2-7
v_call: TRBV28
d_call: -
cdr3_aa: CASSFRGTYEQYF

j_call: TRBJ2-7
v_call: TRBV5-4
d_call: TRBD2
cdr3_aa: CASSLPSGPSYEQYF

j_call: TRBJ2-3
v_call: TRBV7-3
d_call: -
cdr3_aa: CASSLLGGGDTQYF

j_call: TRBJ1-1
v_call: TRBV6-6
d_call: -
cdr3_aa: CASSSQRSGGAWAFF

j_call: TRBJ1-2
v_call: TRBV1
d_call: -
cdr3_aa: CTSSQVRGPNYGYTF

j_call: TRBJ2-7
v_call: TRBV7-2
d_call: -
cdr3_aa: CASSLLTGLDEQYF

j_call: TRBJ1-1
v_call: TRBV9
d_call: -
cdr3_aa: CASSVGDLTEAFF

j_call: TRBJ2-5
v_call: TRBV4-2
d_call: -
cdr3_aa: CASSQRRGADLQETQYF

j_call: TRBJ2-1
v_call: TRBV30
d_call: TRBD1
cdr3_aa: CAWKPTGQHEQFF

j_call: TRBJ2-7
v_call: TRBV4-2
d_call: TRBD1
cdr3_aa: CASSQDWTGTYEQYF

j_call: TRBJ2-3
v_call: TRBV5-4
d_call: -
cdr3_aa: CASNPGGGGRTDTQYF

j_call: TRBJ2-1
v_call: TRBV2
d_call: TRBD2
cdr3_aa: CASLLAGSYNEQFF

j_call: TRBJ2-3
v_call: TRBV7-9
d_call: -
cdr3_aa: CASSLAPTDTQYF

j_call: TRBJ1-6
v_call: TRBV19
d_call: TRBD1
cdr3_aa: CASRGQDYNSPLHF

j_call: TRBJ2-5
v_call: TRBV5-4
d_call: -
cdr3_aa: CASSLFGETQYF

j_call: TRBJ2-3
v_call: TRBV7-6
d_call: -
cdr3_aa: CASSEDGRFQSTDTQYF

j_call: TRBJ2-7
v_call: TRBV19
d_call: -
cdr3_aa: CASSMRPVHEQYF

j_call: TRBJ1-6
v_call: TRBV14
d_call: TRBD1
cdr3_aa: CASSPTGDNSPLHF

j_call: TRBJ2-1
v_call: TRBV7-3
d_call: TRBD2
cdr3_aa: CASRSGGAEEQFF

j_call: TRBJ1-1
v_call: TRBV7-9
d_call: -
cdr3_aa: CASSFSAGYTEAFF